This T cell receptor beta chain was recorded in a study of chemoradiotherapy in HPV16-positive cancers. CDR1 is MNHEY, CDR2 SVGAGI, per germline. The CDR3 sequence is 15 residues long. V was clipped by 6 bases and J by 0 bases, with 14 bases between them. Assay used: immunoSEQ multiplex PCR; TCRdb lists only in-frame clones, some missing. The sample lists about 14,000 clones; more than 70% were seen once. This clonotype originated in a human donor with HPV-associated anogenital cancer. Sequencing was performed on tumor tissue, taken from a patient who underwent chemoradiotherapy. The V gene is TRBV6-5, the J gene TRBJ1-2; the D gene is possibly TRBD1 (6 bases). The DNA of the CDR3 is TGTGCCAGCAGCCCCAGGACAGAAGCTAACTATGGCTACACCTTC. Its translation: CASSPRTEANYGYTF.